The 16 T cell receptor beta chains below all came from one sample that was sequenced in a study of blood T cells in healthy people across ages (dated by TCRdb to 2013 to 2016). Receptor libraries were prepared by 5' RACE. Data came from an Illumina HiSeq 2500. A second 7 to 11 cycle PCR used a sample-barcoded 5' primer and a J-beta primer mix. The public reads were reanalyzed by TCRdb: fastp trimming at Q25, MiXCR alignment, in-frame beta chains only. Each CDR3 protein appears once, grouped with its most common genes and DNA. This sample gives about 1.1 million distinct CDR3 sequences in total; roughly two fifths of them show up just once. The ten biggest clones cover less than 15% of the sample. Sequencing was performed on blood. The source of these receptors is a man between 18 and 29 years old in good health.

The chain carries TRBV4-3 and TRBJ1-1; possible D gene TRBD1, 5 bases. Germline CDR1 reads LGHNA; CDR2 reads YSLEER. This CDR3 has 14 amino acids. V was trimmed by 4 bases and J by 7 bases, leaving 16 bases between them. CDR3 loop: CASSLVRGASEAFF. The DNA for the CDR3 is TGCGCCAGCAGCCTAGTTAGGGGAGCTAGTGAAGCTTTCTTT.

J is TRBJ1-1 and V is TRBV27; D is undetermined. The CDR3 totals 14 residues. Germline loops: CDR1 MNHEY, CDR2 SMNVEV (reference sequence). Trimming took 6 bases from V and 3 from J, leaving 14 bases between them. In DNA form, the CDR3 reads TGTGCCAGCAGAGGTGCGGGAGAGGACACTGAAGCTTTCTTT. Its translation is CASRGAGEDTEAFF.

The rearrangement joins TRBV12-3 or TRBV12-4 to TRBJ1-6; D is ambiguous. The CDR3 spans 13 residues. Trimming removed 2 bases from V and 6 bases from J, with 5 bases in between. CDR3 residues: CASSLQTNSPLHF. CDR3 sequence (DNA): TGTGCCAGCAGTTTACAGACTAATTCACCCCTCCACTTT.

In the case of this clonotype: Mismatch with germline at one junction end may stem from a read error. This sequence joins TRBV27 and TRBJ1-5; D unresolved. Per germline, CDR1 MNHEY and CDR2 SMNVEV (reference sequence). CDR3 length: 15 residues. This CDR3 reads CANSLYGNGNQPQHF. The CDR3 DNA is TGTGCCAACAGTTTATATGGGAATGGCAATCAGCCCCAGCATTTT.

This clonotype was counted between two and nine times. The V call is TRBV2, the J call TRBJ2-5; no definite D call. Trimming shortened V by 3 bases and J by 2 bases, and 7 bases separated the two germline ends. CDR3 length: 13 residues. Germline V gene data show CDR1 as SNHLY and CDR2 as FYNNEI. DNA of the CDR3: TGTGCCAGCAGTGACAGTTATCAAGAGACCCAGTACTTC. This translates into CASSDSYQETQYF.

Points on this clonotype: One base away lies a much larger clone, so this may be a sequencing read error. This chain connects TRBV20-1 to TRBJ2-3; a possible D gene is TRBD2 (5 bases). CDR1 is DFQATT, CDR2 SNEGSKA, per germline (reference sequence). The V gene lost 1 base and the J gene lost 4 bases, with 12 bases spanning the gap. The CDR3 loop spans 14 amino acids. CDR3 bases: TGCAGTGCTAGAGGTCGAGGGTCGGCAGATACGCAGTATTTT. It codes for CSARGRGSADTQYF.

This clonotype was picked up one time. The V call is TRBV9, the J call TRBJ1-1; D is ambiguous. Germline V gene lookup returns CDR1 SGDLS and CDR2 YYNGEE. The ends were cut back, 4 bases at V and 3 bases at J, with 10 bases in the middle. This CDR3 spans 13 amino acids. CDR3 coding DNA: TGTGCCAGCAGCTCAAATGGTTACACTGAAGCTTTCTTT. It is translated as CASSSNGYTEAFF.

This chain uses TRBV7-2 with TRBJ1-2; D remains unclear. Trimming shortened V by 6 bases and J by 8 bases, and 13 bases separated the two germline ends. Germline CDR1 reads SGHTA; CDR2 reads FQGNSA. The CDR3 totals 12 residues. The CDR3 bases are TGTGCCAGCAGTCAGATATCGGAAGGCTACACCTTC. The encoded protein is CASSQISEGYTF. Full variable domain (missing parts from reference TRBV7-2 and TRBJ1-2): GAGVSQSPSNKVTEKGKDVELRCDPISGHTALYWYRQSLGQGLEFLIYFQGNSAPDKSGLPSDRFSAERTGGSVSTLTIQRTQQEDSAVYLCASSQISEGYTFGSGTRLTVV.

This chain joins TRBV6-2 or TRBV6-3 and TRBJ1-5; D is undetermined. The CDR3 is 14 amino acids. V was clipped by 0 bases and J by 9 bases, with 12 bases between them. Germline V CDR1 and CDR2: MNHEY, SVGEGT. CDR3 protein: CASSYSGSPGPQHF. In nucleotides, the CDR3 is TGTGCCAGCAGTTACTCGGGCAGCCCAGGGCCCCAGCATTTT.

This chain links TRBV13 with TRBJ2-5; a possible D gene is TRBD1 (6 bases). The V gene lost 6 bases and the J gene lost 0 bases, with 20 bases spanning the gap. The CDR3 contains 17 residues. The germline CDR1 and CDR2 sequences are PRHDT and FYEKMQ (reference sequence). The CDR3 is CASSLKDSARYQETQYF. The CDR3 DNA reads as TGTGCCAGCAGTTTAAAGGACAGCGCCAGGTACCAAGAGACCCAGTACTTC.

The V gene is TRBV20-1, the J gene TRBJ2-1; 11 bases fit TRBD2. CDR3 size: 19 residues. Germline V CDR1 and CDR2: DFQATT, SNEGSKA (reference sequence). With V trimmed by 5 bases and J by 0 bases, 15 bases remained unmatched. Written as DNA, the CDR3 is TGCAGTGCTGACACCTCCCAAACTAGCGGGGGCACCTCCTACAATGAGCAGTTCTTC. Translated: CSADTSQTSGGTSYNEQFF.

Turning to this clonotype: A much more abundant neighbour one base away suggests this may be a read error. The chain couples TRBV6-5 to TRBJ2-6; D may correspond to TRBD1 or TRBD2 (5 bases each). Per germline, CDR1 MNHEY and CDR2 SVGAGI. This CDR3 region has 13 residues. The CDR3 nucleotides are TGTGCTACCGGGGCGTCTGGGGCCAACGTCCTGACTTTC. As protein: CATGASGANVLTF.

The chain recombines TRBV3-1 with TRBJ1-4, with D possibly being TRBD1 (6 bases). The germline CDR1 and CDR2 sequences are LGHDT and YNNKEL (reference sequence). The V end was cut by 0 bases, the J end by 8 bases, with 10 bases between. The CDR3 loop spans 14 amino acids. The CDR3 sequence is CASSQDEGEEKLFF. The CDR3 DNA follows: TGTGCCAGCAGCCAAGATGAGGGGGAAGAAAAACTGTTTTTT.

This clonotype appeared a few times. This chain links TRBV20-1 with TRBJ2-3; 10 positions match TRBD2. V shed 3 bases and J 2 bases; nucleotides not matched to a gene: 5. The CDR3 has 15 amino acids. Germline lookup yields CDR1 DFQATT and CDR2 SNEGSKA (reference sequence). The DNA of the CDR3 is TGCAGTGCTAGTGGGCTAGCGGGGGACACAGATACGCAGTATTTT. Translation: CSASGLAGDTDTQYF.

This clonotype has just a few counts. This chain connects TRBV7-2 to TRBJ2-1; 8 bases match TRBD1. After removal of 6 bases from V and 5 bases from J, the junction contained 3 bases not matched to a gene. This CDR3 is built from 13 residues. Germline V gene lookup returns CDR1 SGHTA and CDR2 FQGNSA. This chain's CDR3 is CASRTGANNEQFF. The CDR3 DNA reads as TGTGCCAGCAGGACAGGGGCGAACAATGAGCAGTTCTTC.

The V call is TRBV4-2, the J call TRBJ2-1; TRBD2 agrees at 10 bases. Losses at the gene ends were 6 bases for V and 4 bases for J; bases not matched to a gene: 6. Germline CDR1 LGHNA, CDR2 YNFKEQ. The CDR3 consists of 15 residues. CDR3: CASSPKREGYNEQFF. In nucleotides, the CDR3 is TGTGCCAGCAGTCCCAAGCGGGAGGGATACAATGAGCAGTTCTTC.